This T cell receptor beta chain was found in a study of CD8+ T cells in alopecia areata. Study at large: Each day, treated patients took oral tofacitinib twice, at 5 to 10 mg per dose.

The CDR3 runs 17 residues. Trimming took off 3 bases at V and 5 bases at J, with 21 bases between the two ends. CDR1 is SGHTA and CDR2 is FQGTGA in the germline V gene. Study-level findings and limits: Patients shared TCRs less clearly than mice did, possibly for HLA-related reasons.

In regard to this clone: Its specificity is not known.

Collection of lesional scalp punch biopsies and peripheral blood was performed in alopecia areata patients. Cell sorting was applied to PBMCs, and CD4+ and CD8+ T cells were collected. The authors extracted RNA and reverse transcribed it into cDNA as the sequencing template. Profiled with immunoSEQ multiplex PCR; TCRdb holds only in-frame clones, not every one. The repertoire has over 200,000 clones, 50% to 70% of them found once; the top ten carry 0.45%. Source: CD4+ T cells sorted from blood, taken at week 0. The sequence was obtained from a human donor with alopecia areata. The V call is TRBV7-3, the J call TRBJ2-3; D could derive from TRBD1 or TRBD2 (6 bases each). In DNA, the CDR3 is TGTGCCAGCAGCTTCCCCAATAAGGGGGGAACCAAAGATACGCAGTATTTT. It encodes CASSFPNKGGTKDTQYF.